The rows below give T cell receptor beta chains drawn from one sample of a study of cytomegalovirus exposure and HLA in healthy donors. TCRdb's table, derived via immunoSEQ multiplex PCR, lists solely in-frame clones and lacks some. The sample lists around 120,000 clones; 65% to 90% were seen once. The specimen was PBMCs. These receptors were obtained from a girl aged 2-10 years in good health and CMV-seronegative. Both conserved end residues are trimmed from each CDR3. Fields, in order: J gene, V gene, clone size, CDR3 protein. Clone size is given for some rows only: seen once, a few or many times, or a class if the clone is expanded.

j_gene: TRBJ2-7; v_gene: TRBV19; abundance: -; CDR3aa: ASSFGTGSYEQY
j_gene: TRBJ2-7; v_gene: TRBV6-5; abundance: -; CDR3aa: ASTLLAGAEEQY
j_gene: TRBJ2-2; v_gene: TRBV9; abundance: -; CDR3aa: ASSTALGTGELF
j_gene: TRBJ2-5; v_gene: TRBV10-2; abundance: -; CDR3aa: ASIGLTQETQY
j_gene: TRBJ2-7; v_gene: TRBV2; abundance: -; CDR3aa: ASWTGLYEQY
j_gene: TRBJ2-6; v_gene: TRBV27; abundance: once; CDR3aa: ASSSLGQASYSGANVLT
j_gene: TRBJ2-1; v_gene: TRBV14; abundance: -; CDR3aa: ASSPEGISGVVKQF
j_gene: TRBJ1-1; v_gene: TRBV7-3; abundance: -; CDR3aa: ASSPTMETEAF
j_gene: TRBJ1-1; v_gene: TRBV2; abundance: -; CDR3aa: ASSRHEAF
j_gene: TRBJ2-7; v_gene: TRBV27; abundance: -; CDR3aa: ASSRTSSSLQYEQY
j_gene: TRBJ1-6; v_gene: TRBV7-9; abundance: once; CDR3aa: ASSRRGGSSPLH
j_gene: TRBJ2-3; v_gene: TRBV5-4; abundance: few; CDR3aa: ASSLDLRQGLYTDTQY
j_gene: TRBJ2-3; v_gene: TRBV7-6; abundance: -; CDR3aa: ASIGLAGGSTDTQY
j_gene: TRBJ2-1; v_gene: TRBV28; abundance: -; CDR3aa: ASREGQASYNEQF
j_gene: TRBJ1-5; v_gene: TRBV30; abundance: once; CDR3aa: AWSAGGGAQPQH
j_gene: TRBJ1-4; v_gene: TRBV23-1; abundance: -; CDR3aa: ASSQEAGFSEKLF
j_gene: TRBJ2-3; v_gene: TRBV9; abundance: -; CDR3aa: ASSTGQGTDTQY
j_gene: TRBJ2-7; v_gene: TRBV7-9; abundance: -; CDR3aa: ASSQNSGGASEQY